Sequencing of this TCR beta chain was carried out in a study of blood T cell repertoires in COVID-19. Across the whole study: Some COVID-19 samples were acute and others convalescent; all came from the United States, Italy and Spain. The analysed material was cDNA or gDNA that came from T cells, B-cell-depleted T cells, or PBMCs.

Original methodology: Scientists estimated how many nucleated cells there were by amplifying reference gene primers. TCRdb keeps only in-frame clones here, not all; method: immunoSEQ multiplex PCR. V, J and clone size are those of that table, while D and trimming were read from the DNA. The sample has 200,000 to 300,000 clones, approximately 83% seen once. The CDR3 runs to 18 residues. Germline CDR1 reads LGHNT; CDR2 reads FRNRAP. After removal of 0 bases from V and 2 bases from J, the junction contained 9 bases not matched to a gene. Sequenced: peripheral blood. This TCR was recovered from a human donor in a cohort sampled during active COVID-19. The V call is TRBV12-5, the J call TRBJ1-2, with 10 bases aligning to TRBD1. The CDR3 region is CASGLVLGQGFKNYGYTF. The CDR3 region has the DNA TGTGCTAGTGGTTTGGTATTGGGACAGGGGTTTAAAAACTATGGCTACACCTTC.